This entry is about one TCR beta chain. The source of the sample is a study of blood T cell repertoires in COVID-19. The assay was immunoSEQ multiplex PCR, and TCRdb's table has in-frame clones only and misses some. The table records 45,000 to 60,000 clones, more than 80% of them present only once. Sequencing was performed on peripheral blood. This TCR derives from a human donor in a cohort sampled during active COVID-19.

The CDR3 DNA reads TGTGCCAGCACTAGGGGCGGTAACACTGAAGCTTTCTTT. Residues: CASTRGGNTEAFF. The chain uses TRBV7-8 and TRBJ1-1; tentative D call: TRBD1 (5 bases). The germline V gene encodes CDR1 SGHVS and CDR2 FQNEAQ. Trimming removed 7 bases at V and 2 bases at J, with 11 bases between. The CDR3 consists of 13 residues.